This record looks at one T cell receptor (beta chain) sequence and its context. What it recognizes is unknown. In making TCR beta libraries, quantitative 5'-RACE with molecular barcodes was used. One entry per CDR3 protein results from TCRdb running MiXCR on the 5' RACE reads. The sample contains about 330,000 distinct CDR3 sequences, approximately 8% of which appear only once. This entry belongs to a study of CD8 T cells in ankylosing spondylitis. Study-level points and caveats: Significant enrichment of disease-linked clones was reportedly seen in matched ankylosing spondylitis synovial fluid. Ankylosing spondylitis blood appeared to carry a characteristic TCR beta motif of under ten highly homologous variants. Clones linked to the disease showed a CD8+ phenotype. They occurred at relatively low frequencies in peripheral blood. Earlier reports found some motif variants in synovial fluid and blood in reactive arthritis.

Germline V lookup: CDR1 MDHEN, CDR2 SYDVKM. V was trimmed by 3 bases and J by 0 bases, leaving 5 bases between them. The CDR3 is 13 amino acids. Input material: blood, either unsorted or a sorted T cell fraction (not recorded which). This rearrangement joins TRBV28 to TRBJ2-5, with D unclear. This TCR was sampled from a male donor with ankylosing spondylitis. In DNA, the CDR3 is TGTGCCAGCAGTTTTTCAGACCAAGAGACCCAGTACTTC. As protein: CASSFSDQETQYF.